This T cell receptor beta chain was found in a study of tumor-infiltrating lymphocytes in primary liver carcinoma. The CDR3 is made up of 14 amino acids. Trimming pared 6 bases from V and 0 bases from J, leaving 11 bases between. Details on this clonotype: The target antigen is unknown.

Researchers drew blood RNA from unsorted whole blood and extracted germline DNA as well. Study-wide results and caveats: It was tumor-adjacent and tumor-blood pairs that overlapped less than tumor region pairs did. Tumors carried a top-250-clone fraction significantly exceeding that of blood (p = 0.039).

Researchers generated TCR beta cDNA from about 450 ng of total RNA, relying on a constant-region primer. Three nested multiplex PCR rounds, a slightly modified ARM-PCR, produced the libraries for TCR beta. Researchers ran the first two PCR rounds for roughly 10 cycles each with TRBV1-TRBV30 forward primers and a C-beta reverse primer. One entry per CDR3 protein results from TCRdb running MiXCR on the multiplex PCR reads. The table records approximately 340,000 distinct CDR3 sequences, around three fifths of them present only once. What was sequenced was peripheral blood. This chain joins TRBV12-3 or TRBV12-4 and TRBJ1-1, with D possibly matching TRBD1 (6 bases). The sequence derives from a man aged 35 to 55 with primary liver carcinoma and hepatitis B virus infection. The CDR3 region has the DNA TGTGCCAGCAGCATGGGACAAGTGAACACTGAAGCTTTCTTT. It translates to CASSMGQVNTEAFF.